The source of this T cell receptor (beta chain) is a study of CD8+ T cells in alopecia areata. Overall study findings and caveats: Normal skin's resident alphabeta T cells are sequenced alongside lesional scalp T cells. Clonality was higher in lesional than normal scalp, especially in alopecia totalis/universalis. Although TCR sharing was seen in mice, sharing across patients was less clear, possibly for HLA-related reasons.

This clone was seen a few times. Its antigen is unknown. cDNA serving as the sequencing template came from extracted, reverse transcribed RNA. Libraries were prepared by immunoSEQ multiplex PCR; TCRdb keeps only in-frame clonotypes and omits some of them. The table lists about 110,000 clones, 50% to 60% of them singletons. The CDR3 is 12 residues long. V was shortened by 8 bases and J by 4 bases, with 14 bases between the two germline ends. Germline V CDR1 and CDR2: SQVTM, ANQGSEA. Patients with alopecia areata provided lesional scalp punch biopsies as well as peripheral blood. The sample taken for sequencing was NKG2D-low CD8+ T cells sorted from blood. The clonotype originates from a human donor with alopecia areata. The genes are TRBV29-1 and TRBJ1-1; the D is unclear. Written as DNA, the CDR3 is TGCAGCATTCTTCTCCGGGGCACTGAAGCTTTCTTT. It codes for CSILLRGTEAFF.